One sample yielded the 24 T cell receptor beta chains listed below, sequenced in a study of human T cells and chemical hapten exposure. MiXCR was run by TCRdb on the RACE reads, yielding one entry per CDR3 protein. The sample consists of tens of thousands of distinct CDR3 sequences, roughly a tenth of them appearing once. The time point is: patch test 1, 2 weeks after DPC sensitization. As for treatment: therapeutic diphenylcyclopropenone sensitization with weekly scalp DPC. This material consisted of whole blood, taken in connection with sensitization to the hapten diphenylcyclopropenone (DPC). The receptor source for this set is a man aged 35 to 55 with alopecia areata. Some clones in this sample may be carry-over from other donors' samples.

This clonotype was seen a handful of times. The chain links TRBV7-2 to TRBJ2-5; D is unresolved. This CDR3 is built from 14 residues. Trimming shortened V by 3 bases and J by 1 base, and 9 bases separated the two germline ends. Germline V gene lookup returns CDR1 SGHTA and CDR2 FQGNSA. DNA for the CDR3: TGTGCCAGCAGCTTCCAATCTATCCAAGAGACCCAGTACTTC. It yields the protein CASSFQSIQETQYF.

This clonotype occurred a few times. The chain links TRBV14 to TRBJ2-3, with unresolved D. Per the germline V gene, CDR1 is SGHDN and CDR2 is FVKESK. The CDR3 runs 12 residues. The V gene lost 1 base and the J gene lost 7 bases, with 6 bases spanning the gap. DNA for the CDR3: TGTGCCAGCAGCCAAGGTTTAAATACGCAGTATTTT. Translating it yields CASSQGLNTQYF.

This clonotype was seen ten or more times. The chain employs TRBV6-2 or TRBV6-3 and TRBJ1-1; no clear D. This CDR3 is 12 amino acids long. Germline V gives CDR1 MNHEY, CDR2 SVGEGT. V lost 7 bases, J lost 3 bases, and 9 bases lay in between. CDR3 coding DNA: TGTGCCAGCACCGACACTTACACTGAAGCTTTCTTT. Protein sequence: CASTDTYTEAFF.

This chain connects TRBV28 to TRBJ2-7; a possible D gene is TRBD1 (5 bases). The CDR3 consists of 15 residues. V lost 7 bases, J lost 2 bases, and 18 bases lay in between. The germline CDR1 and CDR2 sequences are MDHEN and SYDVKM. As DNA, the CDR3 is TGTGCCAGCATGGGGATAGGGGAAAGGACCTACGAGCAGTACGTC. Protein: CASMGIGERTYEQYV.

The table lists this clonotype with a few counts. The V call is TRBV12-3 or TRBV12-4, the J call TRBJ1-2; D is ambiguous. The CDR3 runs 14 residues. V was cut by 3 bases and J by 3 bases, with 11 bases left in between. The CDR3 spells CASSFGQAYYGYTF. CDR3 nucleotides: TGTGCCAGCAGTTTTGGGCAAGCCTACTATGGCTACACCTTC.

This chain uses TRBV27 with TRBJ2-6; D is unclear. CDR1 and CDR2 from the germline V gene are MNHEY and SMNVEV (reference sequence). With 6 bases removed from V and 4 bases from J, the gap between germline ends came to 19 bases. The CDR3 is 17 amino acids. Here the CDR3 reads CASSHGQAASGANVLTF. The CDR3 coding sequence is TGTGCCAGCAGCCATGGGCAGGCGGCTTCAGGGGCCAACGTCCTGACTTTC.

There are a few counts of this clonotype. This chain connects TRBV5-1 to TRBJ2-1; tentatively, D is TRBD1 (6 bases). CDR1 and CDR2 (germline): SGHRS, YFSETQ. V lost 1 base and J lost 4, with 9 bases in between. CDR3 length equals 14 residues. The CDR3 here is CASSLIDRYNEQFF. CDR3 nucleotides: TGCGCCAGCAGCTTGATCGACAGGTACAATGAGCAGTTCTTC. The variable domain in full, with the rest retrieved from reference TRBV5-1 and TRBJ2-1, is KAGVTQTPRYLIKTRGQQVTLSCSPISGHRSVSWYQQTPGQGLQFLFEYFSETQRNKGNFPGRFSGRQFSNSRSEMNVSTLELGDSALYLCASSLIDRYNEQFFGPGTRLTVL.

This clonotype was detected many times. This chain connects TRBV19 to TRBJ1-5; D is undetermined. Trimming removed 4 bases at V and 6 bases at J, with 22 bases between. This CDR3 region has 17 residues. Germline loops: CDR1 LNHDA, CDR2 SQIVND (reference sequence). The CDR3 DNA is TGTGCCAGTAGTAAGACTCCACTTAGGAGGGATCGTCAGCCCCAGCATTTT. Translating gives CASSKTPLRRDRQPQHF.

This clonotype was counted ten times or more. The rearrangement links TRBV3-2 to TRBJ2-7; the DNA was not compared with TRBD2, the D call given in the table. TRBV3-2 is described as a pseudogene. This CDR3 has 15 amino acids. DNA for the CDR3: TGTGCCAGCAGCCGCATACTAGCGGGAGGCTACGAGCAGTACGTC. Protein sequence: CASSRILAGGYEQYV.

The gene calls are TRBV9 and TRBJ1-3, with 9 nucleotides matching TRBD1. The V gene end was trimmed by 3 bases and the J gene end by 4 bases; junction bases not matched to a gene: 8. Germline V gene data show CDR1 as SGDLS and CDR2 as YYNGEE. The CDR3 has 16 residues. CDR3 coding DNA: TGTGCCAGCAGCGGACCGGGACAGGGCTGGGGAAACACCATATATTTT. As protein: CASSGPGQGWGNTIYF.

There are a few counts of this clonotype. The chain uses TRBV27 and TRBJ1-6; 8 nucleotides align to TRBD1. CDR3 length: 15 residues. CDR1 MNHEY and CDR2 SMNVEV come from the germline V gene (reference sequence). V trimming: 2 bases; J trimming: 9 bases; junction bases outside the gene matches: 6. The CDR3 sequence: CASSLVRQGSSPLHF. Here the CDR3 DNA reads TGTGCCAGCAGTTTAGTGAGACAGGGGAGTTCACCCCTCCACTTT.

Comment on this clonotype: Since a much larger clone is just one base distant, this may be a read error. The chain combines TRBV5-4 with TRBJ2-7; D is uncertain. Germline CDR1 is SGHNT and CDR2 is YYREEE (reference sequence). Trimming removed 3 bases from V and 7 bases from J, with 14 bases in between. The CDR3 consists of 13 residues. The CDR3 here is CASSYMGFKEQYV. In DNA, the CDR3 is TGTGCCAGCAGCTATATGGGGTTTAAAGAGCAGTACGTC.

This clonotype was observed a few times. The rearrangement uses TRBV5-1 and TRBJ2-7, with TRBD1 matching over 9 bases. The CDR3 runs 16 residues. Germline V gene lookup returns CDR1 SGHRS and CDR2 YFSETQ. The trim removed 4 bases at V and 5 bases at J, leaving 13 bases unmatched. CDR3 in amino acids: CASSQAPGQGSHEQYV. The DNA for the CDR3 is TGCGCCAGCAGCCAGGCTCCGGGACAGGGATCCCACGAGCAGTACGTC.

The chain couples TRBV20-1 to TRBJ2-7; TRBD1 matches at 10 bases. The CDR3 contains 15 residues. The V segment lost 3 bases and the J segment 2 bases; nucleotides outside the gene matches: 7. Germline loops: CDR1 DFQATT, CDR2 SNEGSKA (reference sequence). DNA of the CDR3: TGCAGTGCTAGGGATCCGGGACAGGGGCCCTACGAGCAGTACTTC. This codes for CSARDPGQGPYEQYF.

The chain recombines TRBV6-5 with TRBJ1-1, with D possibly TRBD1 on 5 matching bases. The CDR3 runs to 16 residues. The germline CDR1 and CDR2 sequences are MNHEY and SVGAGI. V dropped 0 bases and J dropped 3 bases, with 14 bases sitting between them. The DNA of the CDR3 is TGTGCCAGCAGTTACTCTGCGGGGCAGGGTTACACTGAAGCTTTCTTT. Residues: CASSYSAGQGYTEAFF.

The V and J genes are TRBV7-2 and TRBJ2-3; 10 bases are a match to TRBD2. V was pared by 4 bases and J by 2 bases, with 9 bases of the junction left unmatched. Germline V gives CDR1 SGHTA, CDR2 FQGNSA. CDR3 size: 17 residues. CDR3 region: CASSWGASGSATDTQYF. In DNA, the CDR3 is TGTGCCAGCAGCTGGGGGGCTAGCGGGAGTGCCACAGATACGCAGTATTTT.

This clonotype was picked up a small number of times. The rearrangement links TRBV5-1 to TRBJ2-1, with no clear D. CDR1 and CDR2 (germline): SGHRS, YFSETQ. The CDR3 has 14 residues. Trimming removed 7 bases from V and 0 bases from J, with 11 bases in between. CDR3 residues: CASSISDSYNEQFF. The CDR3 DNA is TGCGCCAGCTCTATAAGCGACTCCTACAATGAGCAGTTCTTC.

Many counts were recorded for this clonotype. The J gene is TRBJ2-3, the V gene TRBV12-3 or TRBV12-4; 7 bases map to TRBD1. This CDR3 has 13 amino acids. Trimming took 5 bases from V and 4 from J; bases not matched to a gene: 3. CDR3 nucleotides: TGTGCCAGCAGTCCAACAGGGGCAGATACGCAGTATTTT. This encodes CASSPTGADTQYF.

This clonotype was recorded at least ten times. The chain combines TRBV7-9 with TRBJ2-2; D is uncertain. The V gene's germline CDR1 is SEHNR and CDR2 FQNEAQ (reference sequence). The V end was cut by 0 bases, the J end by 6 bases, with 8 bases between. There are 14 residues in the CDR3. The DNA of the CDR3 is TGTGCCAGCAGCTTAGCGCGTCTAGCCGGGGAGCTGTTTTTT. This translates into CASSLARLAGELFF.

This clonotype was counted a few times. The CDR3 loop is CASSLETSAPYEQYV. CDR3 DNA sequence: TGTGCCAGCAGCTTAGAGACAAGTGCCCCTTACGAGCAGTACGTC. The chain has TRBV7-2 and TRBJ2-7; D uncertain. The CDR3 totals 15 residues. V lost 1 base to trimming and J lost 4 bases, with 14 bases between them. CDR1 is SGHTA, CDR2 FQGNSA, per germline.

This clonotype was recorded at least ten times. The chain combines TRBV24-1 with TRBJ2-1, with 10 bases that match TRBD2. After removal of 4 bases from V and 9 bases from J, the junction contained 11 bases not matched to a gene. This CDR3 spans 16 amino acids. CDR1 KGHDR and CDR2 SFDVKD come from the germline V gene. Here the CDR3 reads CATSDPESGRAREQFF. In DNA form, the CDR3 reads TGTGCCACCAGTGACCCTGAGAGCGGGAGGGCACGTGAGCAGTTCTTC.

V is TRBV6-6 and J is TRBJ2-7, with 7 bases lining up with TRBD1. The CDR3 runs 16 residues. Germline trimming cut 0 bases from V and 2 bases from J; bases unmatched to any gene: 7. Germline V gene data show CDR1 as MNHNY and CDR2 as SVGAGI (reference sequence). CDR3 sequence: CASSYSGRGRPYEQYV. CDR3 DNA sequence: TGTGCCAGCAGTTACTCCGGCAGGGGGAGACCCTACGAGCAGTACGTC.

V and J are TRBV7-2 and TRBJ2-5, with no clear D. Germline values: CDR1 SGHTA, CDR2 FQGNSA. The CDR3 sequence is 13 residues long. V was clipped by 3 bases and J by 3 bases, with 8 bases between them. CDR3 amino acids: CASSFTWEETQYF. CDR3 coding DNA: TGTGCCAGCAGCTTTACGTGGGAAGAGACCCAGTACTTC.

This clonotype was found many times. This CDR3 is CASSIIAGGPRDTQYF. The CDR3, as DNA: TGTGCCAGCAGCATTATAGCGGGAGGCCCCCGGGATACGCAGTATTTT. The chain recombines TRBV9 with TRBJ2-3; 10 bases are shared with TRBD2. Per germline, CDR1 SGDLS and CDR2 YYNGEE. The CDR3 has 16 amino acids. V gave up 4 bases and J gave up 6 bases; unmatched junction bases: 11.